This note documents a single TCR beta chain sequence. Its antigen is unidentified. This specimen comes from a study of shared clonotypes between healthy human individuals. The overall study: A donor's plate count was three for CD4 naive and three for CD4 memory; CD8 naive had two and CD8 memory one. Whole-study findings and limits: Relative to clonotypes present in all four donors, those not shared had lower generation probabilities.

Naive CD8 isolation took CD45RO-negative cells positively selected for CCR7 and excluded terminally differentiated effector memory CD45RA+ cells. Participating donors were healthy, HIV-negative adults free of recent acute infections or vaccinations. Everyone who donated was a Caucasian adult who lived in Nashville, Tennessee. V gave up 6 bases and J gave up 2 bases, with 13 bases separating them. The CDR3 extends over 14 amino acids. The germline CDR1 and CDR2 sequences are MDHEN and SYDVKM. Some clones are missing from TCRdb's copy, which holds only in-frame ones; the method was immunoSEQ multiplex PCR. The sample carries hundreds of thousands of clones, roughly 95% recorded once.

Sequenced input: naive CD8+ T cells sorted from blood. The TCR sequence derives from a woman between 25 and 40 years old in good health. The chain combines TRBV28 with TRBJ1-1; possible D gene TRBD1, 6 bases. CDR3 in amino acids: CASSPPDRNTEAFF. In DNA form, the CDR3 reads TGTGCCAGCAGCCCACCGGACAGAAACACTGAAGCTTTCTTT. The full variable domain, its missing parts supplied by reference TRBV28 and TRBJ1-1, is DVKVTQSSRYLVKRTGEKVFLECVQDMDHENMFWYRQDPGLGLRLIYFSYDVKMKEKGDIPEGYSVSREKKERFSLILESASTNQTSMYLCASSPPDRNTEAFFGQGTRLTVV.